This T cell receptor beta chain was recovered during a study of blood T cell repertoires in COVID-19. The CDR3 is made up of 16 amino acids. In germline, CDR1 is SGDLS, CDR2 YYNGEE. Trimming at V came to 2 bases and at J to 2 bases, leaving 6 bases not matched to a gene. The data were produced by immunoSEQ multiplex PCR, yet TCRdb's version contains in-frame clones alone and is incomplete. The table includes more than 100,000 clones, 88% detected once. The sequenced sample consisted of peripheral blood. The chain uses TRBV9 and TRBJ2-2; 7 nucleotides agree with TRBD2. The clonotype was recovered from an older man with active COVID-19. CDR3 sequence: CASSVQRDLNTGELFF. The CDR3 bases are TGTGCCAGCAGCGTTCAGCGGGACCTAAACACCGGGGAGCTGTTTTTT.